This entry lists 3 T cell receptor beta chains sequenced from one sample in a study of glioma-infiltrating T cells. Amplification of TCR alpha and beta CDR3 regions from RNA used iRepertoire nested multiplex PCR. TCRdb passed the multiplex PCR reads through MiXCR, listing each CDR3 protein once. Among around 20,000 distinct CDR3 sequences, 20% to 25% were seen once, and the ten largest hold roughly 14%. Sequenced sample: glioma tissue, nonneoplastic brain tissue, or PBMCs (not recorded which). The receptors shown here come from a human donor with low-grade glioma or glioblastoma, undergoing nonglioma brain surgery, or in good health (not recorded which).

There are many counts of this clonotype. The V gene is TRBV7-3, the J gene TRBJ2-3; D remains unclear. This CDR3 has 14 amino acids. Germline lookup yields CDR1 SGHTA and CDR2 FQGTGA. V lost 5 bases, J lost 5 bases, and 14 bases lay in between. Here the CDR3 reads CASSPGVRKDTQYF. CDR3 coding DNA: TGTGCCAGCAGCCCGGGCGTTCGTAAAGATACGCAGTATTTT. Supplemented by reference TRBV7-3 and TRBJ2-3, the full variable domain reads GAGVSQTPSNKVTEKGKYVELRCDPISGHTALYWYRQSLGQGPEFLIYFQGTGAADDSGLPNDRFFAVRPEGSVSTLKIQRTERGDSAVYLCASSPGVRKDTQYFGPGTRLTVL.

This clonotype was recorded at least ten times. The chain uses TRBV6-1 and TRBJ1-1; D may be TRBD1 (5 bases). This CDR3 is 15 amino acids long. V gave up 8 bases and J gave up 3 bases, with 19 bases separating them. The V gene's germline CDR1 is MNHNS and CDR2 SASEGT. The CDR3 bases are TGTGCCAGCCGCAGTTATGGGGCGCGGGACACTGAAGCTTTCTTT. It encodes CASRSYGARDTEAFF.

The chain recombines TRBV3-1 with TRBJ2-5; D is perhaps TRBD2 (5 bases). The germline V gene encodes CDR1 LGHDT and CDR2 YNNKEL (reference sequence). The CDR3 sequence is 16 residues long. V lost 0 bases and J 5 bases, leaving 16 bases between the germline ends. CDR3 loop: CASSQDSRRPRETQYF. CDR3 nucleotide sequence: TGTGCCAGCAGCCAAGATTCGCGGAGGCCTCGGGAGACCCAGTACTTC.